The present T cell receptor beta chain was sequenced within a study of CD8 T cells in Susac syndrome. V lost 7 bases to trimming and J lost 0 bases; unmatched junction nucleotides: 13. The CDR3 consists of 17 residues. Germline V gene data show CDR1 as SQVTM and CDR2 as ANQGSEA. Reverse transcription of roughly 0.5 to 1 ug RNA used random hexamers. TCRdb redid the calling of the immunoSEQ multiplex PCR reads with MiXCR, one entry per CDR3 protein. The repertoire holds fewer than 150,000 distinct CDR3 sequences, with 85% to 95% as singletons. This sequence was found in a human donor with Susac syndrome. The source material was CD8+ T cells from PBMCs. The rearrangement uses TRBV29-1 and TRBJ2-3; the match to TRBD2 covers 10 bases. DNA for the CDR3: TGCAGCGGTGGGGGGCTAGCGGGAGTCACTAGCACAGATACGCAGTATTTT. The encoded protein is CSGGGLAGVTSTDTQYF.